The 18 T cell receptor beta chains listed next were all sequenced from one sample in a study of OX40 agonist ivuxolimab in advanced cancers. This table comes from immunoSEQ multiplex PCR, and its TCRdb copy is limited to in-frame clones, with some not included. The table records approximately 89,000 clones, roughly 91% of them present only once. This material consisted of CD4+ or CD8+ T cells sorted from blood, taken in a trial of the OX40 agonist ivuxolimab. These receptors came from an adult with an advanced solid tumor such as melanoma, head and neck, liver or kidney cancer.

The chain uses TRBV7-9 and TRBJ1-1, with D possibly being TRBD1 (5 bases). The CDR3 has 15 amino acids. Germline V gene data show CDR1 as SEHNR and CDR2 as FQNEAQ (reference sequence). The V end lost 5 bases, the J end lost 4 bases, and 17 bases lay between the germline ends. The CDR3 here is CASSPKLRVSTEAFF. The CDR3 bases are TGTGCCAGCAGCCCGAAACTCAGGGTTTCCACTGAAGCTTTCTTT.

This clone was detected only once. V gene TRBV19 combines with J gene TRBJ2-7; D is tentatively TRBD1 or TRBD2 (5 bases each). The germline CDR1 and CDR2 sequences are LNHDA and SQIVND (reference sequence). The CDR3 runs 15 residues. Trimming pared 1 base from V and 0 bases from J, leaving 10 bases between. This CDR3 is CASSIVPGTSYEQYF. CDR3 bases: TGTGCCAGTAGTATAGTCCCGGGGACCTCCTACGAGCAGTACTTC.

CDR3 amino acids: CASSNGQGTPGNTIYF. CDR3 DNA: TGTGCCAGCAGCAACGGACAGGGTACGCCTGGAAACACCATATATTTT. The chain links TRBV5-4 to TRBJ1-3; 8 bases line up with TRBD1. The CDR3 runs 16 residues. CDR1 and CDR2 from the germline V gene are SGHNT and YYREEE (reference sequence). J gave up 2 bases and V 4 bases, and 8 bases lay outside the gene matches.

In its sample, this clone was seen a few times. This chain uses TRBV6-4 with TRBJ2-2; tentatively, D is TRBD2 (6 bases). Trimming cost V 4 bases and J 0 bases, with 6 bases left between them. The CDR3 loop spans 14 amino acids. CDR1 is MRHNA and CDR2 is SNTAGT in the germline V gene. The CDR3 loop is CASSAGANTGELFF. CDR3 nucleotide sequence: TGTGCCAGCAGTGCGGGGGCGAACACCGGGGAGCTGTTTTTT.

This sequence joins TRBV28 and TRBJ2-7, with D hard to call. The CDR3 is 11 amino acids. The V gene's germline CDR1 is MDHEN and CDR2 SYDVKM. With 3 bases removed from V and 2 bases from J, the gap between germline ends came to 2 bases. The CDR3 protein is CASSFAYEQYF. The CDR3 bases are TGTGCCAGCAGTTTTGCCTACGAGCAGTACTTC.

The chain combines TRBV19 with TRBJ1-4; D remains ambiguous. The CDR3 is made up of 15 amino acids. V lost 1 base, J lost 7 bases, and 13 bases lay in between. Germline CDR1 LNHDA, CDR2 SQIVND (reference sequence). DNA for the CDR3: TGTGCCAGTAGTATAGGCGAGGGTTACAGTGAAAAACTGTTTTTT. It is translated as CASSIGEGYSEKLFF. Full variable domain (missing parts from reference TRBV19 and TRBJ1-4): DGGITQSPKYLFRKEGQNVTLSCEQNLNHDAMYWYRQDPGQGLRLIYYSQIVNDFQKGDIAEGYSVSREKKESFPLTVTSAQKNPTAFYLCASSIGEGYSEKLFFGSGTQLSVL.

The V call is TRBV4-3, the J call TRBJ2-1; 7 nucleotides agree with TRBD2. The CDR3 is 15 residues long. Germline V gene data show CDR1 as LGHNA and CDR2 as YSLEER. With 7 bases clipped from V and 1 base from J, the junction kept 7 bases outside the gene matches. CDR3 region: CASTSSGGSYNEQFF. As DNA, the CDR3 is TGCGCCAGCACTTCCTCGGGGGGATCCTACAATGAGCAGTTCTTC.

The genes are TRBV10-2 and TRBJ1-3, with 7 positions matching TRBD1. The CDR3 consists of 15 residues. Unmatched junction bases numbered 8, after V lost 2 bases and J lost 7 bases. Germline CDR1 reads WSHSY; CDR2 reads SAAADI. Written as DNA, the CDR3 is TGCGCCAGCAGTGAGGCCACAGGGGTCCAGAACACCATATATTTT. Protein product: CASSEATGVQNTIYF.

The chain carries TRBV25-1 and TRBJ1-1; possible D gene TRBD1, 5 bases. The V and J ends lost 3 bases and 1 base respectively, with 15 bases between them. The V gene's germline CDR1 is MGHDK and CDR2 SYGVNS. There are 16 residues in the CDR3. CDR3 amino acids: CASSEVGEGRNTEAFF. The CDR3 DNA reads TGTGCCAGCAGTGAGGTAGGGGAGGGAAGGAACACTGAAGCTTTCTTT.

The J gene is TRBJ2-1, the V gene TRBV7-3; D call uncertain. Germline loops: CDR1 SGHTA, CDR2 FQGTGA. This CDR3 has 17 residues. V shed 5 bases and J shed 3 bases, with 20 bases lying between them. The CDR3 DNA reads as TGTGCCAGCAGCCAAGTCGGCACAGCCCCAAACTACAATGAGCAGTTCTTC. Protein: CASSQVGTAPNYNEQFF.

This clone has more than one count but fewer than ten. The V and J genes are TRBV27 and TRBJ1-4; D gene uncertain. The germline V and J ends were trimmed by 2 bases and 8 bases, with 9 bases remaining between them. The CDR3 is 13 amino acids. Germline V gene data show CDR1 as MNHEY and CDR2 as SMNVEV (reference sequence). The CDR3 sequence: CASSLGAREKLFF. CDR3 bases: TGTGCCAGCAGTTTAGGAGCAAGGGAAAAACTGTTTTTT.

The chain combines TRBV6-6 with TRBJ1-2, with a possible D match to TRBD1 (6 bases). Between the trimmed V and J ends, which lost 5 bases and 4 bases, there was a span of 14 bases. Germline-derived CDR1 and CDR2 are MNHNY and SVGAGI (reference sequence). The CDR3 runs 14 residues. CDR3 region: CASSTGSGGYGYTF. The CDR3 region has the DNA TGTGCCAGCAGTACAGGGTCGGGAGGCTATGGCTACACCTTC.

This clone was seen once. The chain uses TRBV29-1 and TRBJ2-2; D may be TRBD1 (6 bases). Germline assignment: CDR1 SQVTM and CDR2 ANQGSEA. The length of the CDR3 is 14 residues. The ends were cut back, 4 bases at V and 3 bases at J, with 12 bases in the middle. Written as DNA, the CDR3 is TGCAGCGTTGGAAGGGGGTTAGACACCGGGGAGCTGTTTTTT. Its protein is CSVGRGLDTGELFF.

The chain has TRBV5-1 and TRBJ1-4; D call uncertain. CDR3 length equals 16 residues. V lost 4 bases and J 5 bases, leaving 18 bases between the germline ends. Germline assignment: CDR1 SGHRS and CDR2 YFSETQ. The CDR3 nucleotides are TGCGCCAGCAGCCCGGACGGTAGGGAAGGGAATGAAAAACTGTTTTTT. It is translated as CASSPDGREGNEKLFF. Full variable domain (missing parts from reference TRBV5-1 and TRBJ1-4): KAGVTQTPRYLIKTRGQQVTLSCSPISGHRSVSWYQQTPGQGLQFLFEYFSETQRNKGNFPGRFSGRQFSNSRSEMNVSTLELGDSALYLCASSPDGREGNEKLFFGSGTQLSVL.

The CDR3 protein is CASSPAGQSYNEQFF. Here the CDR3 DNA reads TGCGCCAGCAGCCCGGCGGGACAGTCCTACAATGAGCAGTTCTTC. The rearrangement uses TRBV5-1 and TRBJ2-1; possible D gene TRBD1, 7 bases. This CDR3 is 15 amino acids long. CDR1 is SGHRS and CDR2 is YFSETQ in the germline V gene. V was cut by 4 bases and J by 1 base, with 12 bases left in between.

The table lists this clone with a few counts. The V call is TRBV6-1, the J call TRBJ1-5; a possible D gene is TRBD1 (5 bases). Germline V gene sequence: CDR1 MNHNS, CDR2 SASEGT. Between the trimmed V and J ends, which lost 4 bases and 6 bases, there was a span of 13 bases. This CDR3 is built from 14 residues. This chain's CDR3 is CASSAAEGSQPQHF. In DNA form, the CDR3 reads TGTGCCAGCAGTGCGGCGGAGGGGAGTCAGCCCCAGCATTTT.

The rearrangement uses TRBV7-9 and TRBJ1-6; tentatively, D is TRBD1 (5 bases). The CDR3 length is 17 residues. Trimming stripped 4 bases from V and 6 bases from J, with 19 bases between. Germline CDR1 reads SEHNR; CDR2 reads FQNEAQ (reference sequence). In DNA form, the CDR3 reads TGTGCCAGCAGCTCCGGCCGGGAGGGGCCATTTAATTCACCCCTCCACTTT. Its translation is CASSSGREGPFNSPLHF.

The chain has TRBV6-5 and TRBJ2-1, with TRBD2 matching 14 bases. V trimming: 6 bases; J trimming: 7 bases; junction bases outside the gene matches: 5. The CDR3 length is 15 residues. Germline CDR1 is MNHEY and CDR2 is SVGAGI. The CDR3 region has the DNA TGTGCCAGCAGCCCTCGGACTAGCGGGGGGAATGAGCAGTTCTTC. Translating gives CASSPRTSGGNEQFF.